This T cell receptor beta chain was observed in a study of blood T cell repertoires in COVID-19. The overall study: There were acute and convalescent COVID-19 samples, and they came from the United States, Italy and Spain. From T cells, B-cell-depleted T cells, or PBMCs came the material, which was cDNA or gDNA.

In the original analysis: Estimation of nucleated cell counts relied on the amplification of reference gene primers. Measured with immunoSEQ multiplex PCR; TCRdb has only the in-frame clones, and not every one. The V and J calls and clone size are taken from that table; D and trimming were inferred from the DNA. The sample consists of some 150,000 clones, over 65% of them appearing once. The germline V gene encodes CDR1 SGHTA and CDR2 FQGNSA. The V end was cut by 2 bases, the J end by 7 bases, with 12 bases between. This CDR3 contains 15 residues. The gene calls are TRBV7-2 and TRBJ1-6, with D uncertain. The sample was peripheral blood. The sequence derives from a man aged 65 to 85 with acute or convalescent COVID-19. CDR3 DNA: TGTGCCAGCAGCTTACGGGTAGGAGAGAATTCACCCCTCCACTTT. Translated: CASSLRVGENSPLHF.